These 30 T cell receptor beta chains share one sample of origin, sequenced in a study of blood T cell repertoires in COVID-19. Sequenced by immunoSEQ multiplex PCR; TCRdb stores in-frame clones only, minus some. The table shows more than 250,000 clones, with around four fifths occurring only once. Sequencing was performed on peripheral blood. Every receptor here comes from a man aged 55 to 70 who had recovered from COVID-19.

Regarding this clone: Germline and junction disagree at one end, which may indicate a read error. The V gene is TRBV2, the J gene TRBJ2-7; TRBD1 is a possible D gene (6 bases). The CDR3 runs 14 residues. Germline V gene data show CDR1 as SNHLY and CDR2 as FYNNEI. CDR3 loop: CASSDSRGAVGLDF. For the CDR3, the DNA is TGTGCCAGCAGTGATAGCAGGGGCGCGGTGGGGCTAGACTTC. Variable domain in full (rest from reference TRBV2 and TRBJ2-7): EPEVTQTPSHQVTQMGQEVILRCVPISNHLYFYWYRQILGQKVEFLVSFYNNEISEKSEIFDDQFSVERPDGSNFTLKIRSTKLEDSAMYFCASSDSRGAVGLDFGPGTRLTVT.

J is TRBJ2-7 and V is TRBV5-1, with D possibly TRBD1 on 5 matching bases. This CDR3 has 15 residues. Germline values: CDR1 SGHRS, CDR2 YFSETQ. V lost 4 bases, J lost 5 bases, and 19 bases lay in between. CDR3 nucleotide sequence: TGCGCCAGCAGCCCAGACAGCCCGGGTAGGGACGAGCAGTACTTC. It specifies CASSPDSPGRDEQYF.

The chain recombines TRBV18 with TRBJ2-5; TRBD1 might be the D (6 bases). The CDR3 runs to 13 residues. V dropped 2 bases and J dropped 4 bases, with 8 bases sitting between them. The V gene's germline CDR1 is KGHSH and CDR2 LQKENI. The CDR3 here is CASSPGRGETQYF. CDR3 sequence (DNA): TGTGCCAGCTCACCAGGCAGGGGAGAGACCCAGTACTTC.

This clone was detected once. CDR3 sequence (DNA): TGCGCCAGCAGCCCACCGGGTATCACTGAAGCTTTCTTT. As protein: CASSPPGITEAFF. The rearrangement uses TRBV5-1 and TRBJ1-1; D unclear. The V end was cut by 4 bases, the J end by 4 bases, with 11 bases between. This CDR3 is built from 13 residues. CDR1 SGHRS and CDR2 YFSETQ come from the germline V gene.

The CDR3 spells CASSIPGGWAYNEQFF. In DNA form, the CDR3 reads TGTGCCAGCAGCATACCAGGGGGATGGGCCTACAATGAGCAGTTCTTC. The V gene is TRBV21-1, the J gene TRBJ2-1; the table's D call TRBD1 went unverified against the DNA. TRBV21-1 is shown as a pseudogene. The length of the CDR3 is 16 residues.

The chain recombines TRBV29-1 with TRBJ2-1; 8 nucleotides agree with TRBD2. The CDR3 is 16 residues long. The ends lost 5 bases at V and 9 bases at J; junction bases unmatched: 18. The germline gives CDR1 SQVTM, CDR2 ANQGSEA. In nucleotides, the CDR3 is TGCAGCGTTCAAGGACGCGGGAGGCTGGGTATGGGTGAGCAGTTCTTC. Its protein product is CSVQGRGRLGMGEQFF.

V is TRBV9 and J is TRBJ2-3; possibly TRBD2 for D (7 bases). The length of the CDR3 is 15 residues. V was cut by 2 bases and J by 1 base, with 11 bases left in between. CDR1 is SGDLS, CDR2 YYNGEE, per germline. This CDR3 reads CASSVRGGGTDTQYF. The CDR3, as DNA: TGTGCCAGCAGCGTGAGGGGGGGAGGCACAGATACGCAGTATTTT. The full variable domain, completed using reference TRBV9 and TRBJ2-3, is DSGVTQTPKHLITATGQRVTLRCSPRSGDLSVYWYQQSLDQGLQFLIQYYNGEERAKGNILERFSAQQFPDLHSELNLSSLELGDSALYFCASSVRGGGTDTQYFGPGTRLTVL.

V and J are TRBV29-1 and TRBJ2-7; tentatively, D is TRBD1 (6 bases). There are 13 residues in the CDR3. V was shortened by 6 bases and J by 2 bases, with 14 bases between the two germline ends. The germline gives CDR1 SQVTM, CDR2 ANQGSEA. CDR3 in amino acids: CSVTGRAPYEQYF. The CDR3 nucleotides read TGCAGCGTAACAGGGCGTGCCCCCTACGAGCAGTACTTC.

This clone was observed once. V usage is TRBV19 and J usage is TRBJ2-7, with TRBD2 identical over 7 bases. The CDR3 is made up of 15 amino acids. V gave up 4 bases and J gave up 6 bases; unmatched junction bases: 12. Germline V gene lookup returns CDR1 LNHDA and CDR2 SQIVND (reference sequence). For the CDR3, the DNA is TGTGCCAGTAGTAGAGGACTAGTCCGGTCCCGCGAGCAGTACTTC. Residues: CASSRGLVRSREQYF.

As regards this clone: Other DNA sequences in this sample translate to the same CDR3. V is TRBV6-1 and J is TRBJ1-5; tentatively, D is TRBD1 (6 bases). Trimming took off 0 bases at V and 0 bases at J, with 6 bases between the two ends. Germline loops: CDR1 MNHNS, CDR2 SASEGT. The CDR3 runs to 15 residues. DNA for the CDR3: TGTGCCAGCAGTGAAGCGGACAGTAGCAATCAGCCCCAGCATTTT. This encodes CASSEADSSNQPQHF.

The chain carries TRBV6-4 and TRBJ2-7; tentative D call: TRBD1 (6 bases). Trimming pared 4 bases from V and 4 bases from J, leaving 17 bases between. The CDR3 is made up of 15 amino acids. Germline CDR1 is MRHNA and CDR2 is SNTAGT. The CDR3 DNA reads as TGTGCCAGCAGTGTCGAGGCAGGGGATGTTTACGAGCAGTACTTC. Protein: CASSVEAGDVYEQYF.

This clone has only a few counts. The chain joins TRBV7-7 to TRBJ2-1; 7 bases match TRBD2. V was clipped by 3 bases and J by 10 bases; unmatched bases: 6. Germline CDR1 and CDR2: SSHAT and FNYEAQ (reference sequence). The CDR3 is 13 amino acids. The CDR3 loop reads CASSFGAGAEQFF. The CDR3 nucleotides are TGTGCCAGCAGCTTTGGCGCGGGAGCCGAGCAGTTCTTC.

The chain is built from TRBV2 and TRBJ2-3; D is perhaps TRBD2 (5 bases). In germline, CDR1 is SNHLY, CDR2 FYNNEI. V dropped 8 bases and J dropped 1 base, with 13 bases sitting between them. CDR3 length: 14 residues. CDR3 DNA: TGTGCCAGCGGTGGCGTGGGAGGCACAGATACGCAGTATTTT. This sequence encodes CASGGVGGTDTQYF.

The chain recombines TRBV4-1 with TRBJ2-3, with D perhaps matching TRBD2 (6 bases). In germline, CDR1 is MGHRA, CDR2 YSYEKL. The CDR3 spans 17 residues. Trimming left V 0 bases short and J 6 bases short, with 19 bases between. CDR3 in amino acids: CASSQDGTGDTVDTQYF. Here the CDR3 DNA reads TGCGCCAGCAGCCAAGATGGGACGGGGGATACGGTGGATACGCAGTATTTT.

This clone was counted only a few times. The chain recombines TRBV7-9 with TRBJ1-1; 8 nucleotides line up with TRBD1. Germline V gene sequence: CDR1 SEHNR, CDR2 FQNEAQ (reference sequence). V trimming: 5 bases; J trimming: 1 base; junction bases outside the gene matches: 6. The CDR3 is made up of 15 amino acids. The CDR3, as DNA: TGTGCCAGCAGCCCTCGGACAGGGCGGAACACTGAAGCTTTCTTT. This sequence encodes CASSPRTGRNTEAFF.

The chain has TRBV28 and TRBJ1-5, with 8 bases identical to TRBD1. Germline CDR1 is MDHEN and CDR2 is SYDVKM. With 8 bases clipped from V and 4 bases from J, the junction kept 10 bases outside the gene matches. The CDR3 is 15 residues long. CDR3 sequence: CASLLSGGRNQPQHF. The DNA of the CDR3 is TGTGCCAGCCTCCTCTCAGGGGGCAGGAATCAGCCCCAGCATTTT. The entire variable domain, with the rest obtained from reference TRBV28 and TRBJ1-5, is as follows: DVKVTQSSRYLVKRTGEKVFLECVQDMDHENMFWYRQDPGLGLRLIYFSYDVKMKEKGDIPEGYSVSREKKERFSLILESASTNQTSMYLCASLLSGGRNQPQHFGDGTRLSIL.

This chain connects TRBV9 to TRBJ2-1; 13 bases map to TRBD2. CDR3 length: 14 amino acids. J was trimmed by 13 bases and V by 3 bases; bases with no gene match: 7. CDR1 and CDR2 from the germline V gene are SGDLS and YYNGEE. The DNA of the CDR3 is TGTGCCAGCAGCGGACTAGCGGGAGGCCATAATCAGTTCTTC. Protein: CASSGLAGGHNQFF.

The chain couples TRBV5-1 to TRBJ2-5, with 7 bases that match TRBD1. This CDR3 is built from 13 residues. Germline V gene sequence: CDR1 SGHRS, CDR2 YFSETQ. Trimming took 5 bases from V and 3 from J; bases not matched to a gene: 4. DNA of the CDR3: TGCGCCAGCAGACGAGGGACAGAAGAGACCCAGTACTTC. It encodes CASRRGTEETQYF.

This clone was seen more than once but under ten times. The V and J genes are TRBV19 and TRBJ2-4, with D perhaps TRBD1 (7 bases). The CDR3 is 15 amino acids. Germline V gives CDR1 LNHDA, CDR2 SQIVND (reference sequence). Trimming cost V 5 bases and J 6 bases, with 17 bases left between them. The CDR3 DNA is TGTGCCAGTAGTGCATCACAGGGGAGGAGAAACATTCAGTACTTC. Protein: CASSASQGRRNIQYF.

The chain couples TRBV20-1 to TRBJ2-2, with D perhaps TRBD2 (5 bases). Germline-derived CDR1 and CDR2 are DFQATT and SNEGSKA (reference sequence). The CDR3 sequence is 14 residues long. V dropped 3 bases and J dropped 5 bases, with 13 bases sitting between them. In nucleotides, the CDR3 is TGCAGTGCTAGTGCGGGTCGTGGGACCGGGGAGCTGTTTTTT. Translated, it gives CSASAGRGTGELFF.

The chain couples TRBV12-5 to TRBJ1-1; D is possibly TRBD1 (5 bases). The CDR3 sequence is 13 residues long. Germline CDR1 and CDR2: LGHNT and FRNRAP. V lost 2 bases and J 7 bases, leaving 11 bases between the germline ends. The CDR3, as DNA: TGTGCTAGTGGTTTGTCTGGGGCCCTTGAAGCTTTCTTT. This sequence encodes CASGLSGALEAFF.

The chain is built from TRBV7-2 and TRBJ2-3; TRBD2 is a possible D gene (5 bases). Trimming removed 1 base at V and 1 base at J, with 12 bases between. In germline, CDR1 is SGHTA, CDR2 FQGNSA. This CDR3 region has 16 residues. The CDR3 here is CASSLGAGGRTDTQYF. CDR3 coding DNA: TGTGCCAGCAGCTTAGGTGCGGGTGGCCGCACAGATACGCAGTATTTT.

This clone has only a few counts. The rearrangement uses TRBV28 and TRBJ1-4; TRBD1 matches at 9 bases. V lost 5 bases, J lost 4 bases, and 8 bases stayed unmatched. The CDR3 contains 16 residues. The germline CDR1 and CDR2 sequences are MDHEN and SYDVKM. The CDR3 nucleotides are TGTGCCAGCAGTGCCCACAGGGGGCTTGGTAATGAAAAACTGTTTTTT. This gives the protein CASSAHRGLGNEKLFF.

With respect to this clone: The same CDR3 arises from other DNA sequences in this sample as well. The rearrangement links TRBV7-2 to TRBJ2-7; perhaps TRBD1 as D (6 bases). Germline V gives CDR1 SGHTA, CDR2 FQGNSA. V lost 5 bases, J lost 3 bases, and 11 bases lay in between. CDR3 length: 13 amino acids. The CDR3 here is CASSRGQIYEQYF. The CDR3 DNA reads TGTGCCAGCAGCCGAGGACAGATCTACGAGCAGTACTTC.

The chain couples TRBV13 to TRBJ2-5; 8 nucleotides match TRBD2. The length of the CDR3 is 15 residues. Germline-derived CDR1 and CDR2 are PRHDT and FYEKMQ (reference sequence). V shed 5 bases and J 2 bases; nucleotides not matched to a gene: 7. The CDR3 DNA is TGTGCCAGCAGCCCCCGGGCGGGGGGTCAAGAGACCCAGTACTTC. Translation gives CASSPRAGGQETQYF. Full variable domain (missing parts from reference TRBV13 and TRBJ2-5): AAGVIQSPRHLIKEKRETATLKCYPIPRHDTVYWYQQGPGQDPQFLISFYEKMQSDKGSIPDRFSAQQFSDYHSELNMSSLELGDSALYFCASSPRAGGQETQYFGPGTRLLVL.

The chain combines TRBV19 with TRBJ1-3; TRBD1 might be the D (5 bases). This CDR3 spans 14 amino acids. Trimming shortened V by 3 bases and J by 4 bases, and 10 bases separated the two germline ends. The V gene's germline CDR1 is LNHDA and CDR2 SQIVND (reference sequence). CDR3 DNA sequence: TGTGCCAGTAGTATCCAGGGCATGGGAAACACCATATATTTT. Residues: CASSIQGMGNTIYF.

The chain recombines TRBV27 with TRBJ2-3, with TRBD2 identical over 7 bases. CDR1 and CDR2 (germline): MNHEY, SMNVEV (reference sequence). V trimming: 9 bases; J trimming: 2 bases; junction bases outside the gene matches: 8. The CDR3 extends over 14 amino acids. CDR3: CASSQRGYTDTQYF. CDR3 coding DNA: TGTGCCAGTAGCCAGCGGGGATACACAGATACGCAGTATTTT.

In this sample, this clone turned up once. V is TRBV7-8 and J is TRBJ1-2; perhaps TRBD1 as D (5 bases). This CDR3 has 16 amino acids. Trimming stripped 0 bases from V and 8 bases from J, with 19 bases between. CDR1 and CDR2 (germline): SGHVS, FQNEAQ. The CDR3 DNA reads as TGTGCCAGCAGCTTAGCGGTTAGGAGGGGTGGAGGCGGCTACACCTTC. Its protein product is CASSLAVRRGGGGYTF. The variable domain in full, with the rest retrieved from reference TRBV7-8 and TRBJ1-2, is GAGVSQSPRYKVAKRGQDVALRCDPISGHVSLFWYQQALGQGPEFLTYFQNEAQLDKSGLPSDRFFAERPEGSVSTLKIQRTQQEDSAVYLCASSLAVRRGGGGYTFGSGTRLTVV.

This chain joins TRBV6-5 and TRBJ2-7; tentative D call: TRBD1 (6 bases). This CDR3 is 14 amino acids long. Germline CDR1 MNHEY, CDR2 SVGAGI. Trimming cost V 5 bases and J 5 bases, with 16 bases left between them. As DNA, the CDR3 is TGTGCCAGCAGTATCGGGCGCAGGGGTGACGAGCAGTACTTC. Translating it yields CASSIGRRGDEQYF.

The CDR3 here is CSVEAQTSKYGYTF. DNA of the CDR3: TGCAGCGTTGAAGCACAGACTAGTAAATATGGCTACACCTTC. The chain combines TRBV29-1 with TRBJ1-2; D is ambiguous. Germline loops: CDR1 SQVTM, CDR2 ANQGSEA. The CDR3 length is 14 residues. V was pared by 1 base and J by 5 bases, with 14 bases between.